The rows below give T cell receptor beta chains drawn from one sample of a study of blood T cell repertoires in COVID-19. TCRdb's copy holds only in-frame clones and misses some; the assay was immunoSEQ multiplex PCR. The table includes about 16,000 clones, almost 95% detected once. The sequencing sample was made of peripheral blood. The receptors come from a human donor with active COVID-19. The donor label of this sample is uncertain. The CDR3 runs from the conserved cysteine through the conserved F or W. Each record gives: clone size, J gene, D gene, V gene, CDR3 protein, CDR3 DNA. D genes are given only for firm matches. The size of a clone is reported for some rows only, either as once, few or many, or as a class for expanded clones.

clone size: -; J gene: TRBJ2-2; D gene: -; V gene: TRBV9; CDR3 protein: CASSVVQSGELFF; CDR3 DNA: TGTGCCAGCAGCGTAGTGCAGTCCGGGGAGCTGTTTTTT
clone size: -; J gene: TRBJ2-1; D gene: -; V gene: TRBV6-4; CDR3 protein: CASSDRAEGHNEQFF; CDR3 DNA: TGTGCCAGCAGTGACCGGGCGGAGGGGCACAATGAGCAGTTCTTC
clone size: -; J gene: TRBJ1-4; D gene: -; V gene: TRBV24-1; CDR3 protein: CATSDDKATNEKLFF; CDR3 DNA: TGTGCCACCAGTGATGACAAGGCAACTAATGAAAAACTGTTTTTT
clone size: -; J gene: TRBJ2-2; D gene: TRBD2; V gene: TRBV3-1/TRBV3-2; CDR3 protein: CASSRQLAGGLGELFF; CDR3 DNA: TGTGCCAGCAGCCGCCAACTAGCGGGGGGGCTAGGGGAGCTGTTTTTT
clone size: -; J gene: TRBJ2-2; D gene: TRBD1; V gene: TRBV7-9; CDR3 protein: CASSQGQGPVVDTGELFF; CDR3 DNA: TGTGCCAGCAGCCAAGGACAGGGGCCGGTAGTTGACACCGGGGAGCTGTTTTTT
clone size: once; J gene: TRBJ2-7; D gene: TRBD2; V gene: TRBV6-5; CDR3 protein: CASSYSSLAGNYEQYF; CDR3 DNA: TGTGCCAGCAGTTACTCGAGTCTAGCGGGAAACTACGAGCAGTACTTC
clone size: -; J gene: TRBJ1-2; D gene: -; V gene: TRBV27; CDR3 protein: CASSLLAGSGGYTF; CDR3 DNA: TGTGCCAGCAGTTTATTGGCGGGTTCTGGGGGCTACACCTTC
clone size: -; J gene: TRBJ2-2; D gene: -; V gene: TRBV24-1; CDR3 protein: CATRDSANTGELFF; CDR3 DNA: TGTGCCACGAGAGACAGCGCGAACACCGGGGAGCTGTTTTTT
clone size: -; J gene: TRBJ1-3; D gene: -; V gene: TRBV12-2; CDR3 protein: CASRLVVGGSSGNTIYF; CDR3 DNA: TGTGCAAGTCGCTTAGTAGTTGGTGGGAGCTCTGGAAACACCATATATTTT
clone size: once; J gene: TRBJ1-2; D gene: TRBD1; V gene: TRBV6-5; CDR3 protein: CASSRGDRGHYGYTF; CDR3 DNA: TGTGCCAGCAGTAGAGGGGACAGGGGTCACTATGGCTACACCTTC
clone size: -; J gene: TRBJ2-1; D gene: TRBD1; V gene: TRBV5-4; CDR3 protein: CASSPGQGGAGVGNEQFF; CDR3 DNA: TGTGCCAGCAGCCCGGGACAGGGTGGCGCGGGGGTAGGCAATGAGCAGTTCTTC
clone size: -; J gene: TRBJ1-1; D gene: TRBD1; V gene: TRBV11-2; CDR3 protein: CASSWDRGNTEAFF; CDR3 DNA: TGTGCCAGCAGCTGGGACAGGGGGAACACTGAAGCTTTCTTT
clone size: -; J gene: TRBJ2-3; D gene: TRBD1; V gene: TRBV7-9; CDR3 protein: CASSPGTGGTTDTQYF; CDR3 DNA: TGTGCCAGCAGCCCCGGGACAGGGGGCACCACAGATACGCAGTATTTT
clone size: -; J gene: TRBJ2-7; D gene: TRBD1; V gene: TRBV27; CDR3 protein: CASWRDRGYEQYF; CDR3 DNA: TGTGCCAGCTGGCGGGACAGGGGTTACGAGCAGTACTTC
clone size: -; J gene: TRBJ1-4; D gene: TRBD1; V gene: TRBV9; CDR3 protein: CASSDPDREIGEKLFF; CDR3 DNA: TGTGCCAGCAGCGACCCAGACAGGGAAATAGGTGAAAAACTGTTTTTT
clone size: -; J gene: TRBJ2-1; D gene: TRBD2; V gene: TRBV27; CDR3 protein: CASSSTSGGGQFF; CDR3 DNA: TGTGCCAGCAGTAGCACTAGCGGGGGGGGGCAGTTCTTC
clone size: -; J gene: TRBJ1-1; D gene: -; V gene: TRBV9; CDR3 protein: CASSVRSDTEAFF; CDR3 DNA: TGTGCCAGCAGCGTCAGGTCGGACACTGAAGCTTTCTTT
clone size: once; J gene: TRBJ2-6; D gene: -; V gene: TRBV5-1; CDR3 protein: CASTLSTGANVLTF; CDR3 DNA: TGCGCCAGCACCCTTAGCACTGGGGCCAACGTCCTGACTTTC
clone size: -; J gene: TRBJ2-5; D gene: -; V gene: TRBV5-1; CDR3 protein: CASRGGLQTQYF; CDR3 DNA: TGCGCCAGCAGGGGGGGTTTGCAGACCCAGTACTTC
clone size: -; J gene: TRBJ2-5; D gene: TRBD2; V gene: TRBV7-7; CDR3 protein: CASSLVASGGAGGETQYF; CDR3 DNA: TGTGCCAGCAGCTTAGTCGCTAGCGGGGGGGCCGGTGGTGAGACCCAGTACTTC
clone size: -; J gene: TRBJ1-3; D gene: -; V gene: TRBV18; CDR3 protein: CASSPQGSGNTIYF; CDR3 DNA: TGTGCCAGCTCACCACAGGGGTCTGGAAACACCATATATTTT
clone size: -; J gene: TRBJ2-6; D gene: TRBD1; V gene: TRBV27; CDR3 protein: CASSLQGAHSGANVLTF; CDR3 DNA: TGTGCCAGCAGTTTACAGGGGGCTCACTCCGGGGCCAACGTCCTGACTTTC
clone size: -; J gene: TRBJ2-5; D gene: -; V gene: TRBV6-2/TRBV6-3; CDR3 protein: CASSYPSETQYF; CDR3 DNA: TGTGCCAGCAGTTACCCGTCGGAGACCCAGTACTTC
clone size: -; J gene: TRBJ2-4; D gene: TRBD1; V gene: TRBV18; CDR3 protein: CASSEQGALNIQYF; CDR3 DNA: TGTGCCAGCTCAGAACAGGGGGCCTTAAACATTCAGTACTTC